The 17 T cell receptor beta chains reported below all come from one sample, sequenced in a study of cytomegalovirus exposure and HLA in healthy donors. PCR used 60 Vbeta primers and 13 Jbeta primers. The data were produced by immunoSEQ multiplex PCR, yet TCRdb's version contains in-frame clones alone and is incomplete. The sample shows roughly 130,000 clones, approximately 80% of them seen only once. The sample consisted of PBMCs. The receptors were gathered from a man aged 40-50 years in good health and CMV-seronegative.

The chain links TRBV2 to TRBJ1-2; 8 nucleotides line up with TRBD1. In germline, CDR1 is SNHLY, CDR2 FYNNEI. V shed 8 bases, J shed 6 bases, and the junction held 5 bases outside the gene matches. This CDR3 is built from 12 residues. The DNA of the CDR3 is TGTGCCAGCGGGCAGGGGGCGAATGGCTACACCTTC. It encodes CASGQGANGYTF.

Written as DNA, the CDR3 is TGCGCCAGCAGCGACGGACAGGGCCCACAAGAGACCCAGTACTTC. Amino acids: CASSDGQGPQETQYF. The chain has TRBV5-1 and TRBJ2-5; 8 bases line up with TRBD1. The trim removed 4 bases at V and 2 bases at J, leaving 7 bases unmatched. The CDR3 is made up of 15 amino acids. The V gene's germline CDR1 is SGHRS and CDR2 YFSETQ.

CDR3 in DNA: TGCAGCGTTGCGGACAGGGGGCTTGAGACCCAGTACTTC. Translating gives CSVADRGLETQYF. The chain combines TRBV29-1 with TRBJ2-5, with TRBD1 matching 11 bases. The CDR3 runs 13 residues. The V and J ends lost 4 bases and 5 bases, in that order; junction bases with no gene match: 3. Germline CDR1 is SQVTM and CDR2 is ANQGSEA.

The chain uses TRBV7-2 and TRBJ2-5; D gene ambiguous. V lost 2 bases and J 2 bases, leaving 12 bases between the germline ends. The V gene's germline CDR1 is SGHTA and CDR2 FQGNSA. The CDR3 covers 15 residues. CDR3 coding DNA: TGTGCCAGCAGCTTAAATCAGGCAATACAAGAGACCCAGTACTTC. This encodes CASSLNQAIQETQYF.

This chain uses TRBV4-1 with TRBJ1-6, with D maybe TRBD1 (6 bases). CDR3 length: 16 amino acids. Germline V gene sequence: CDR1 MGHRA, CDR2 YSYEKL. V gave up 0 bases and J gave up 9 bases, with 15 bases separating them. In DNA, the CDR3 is TGCGCCAGCAGCCAAGAGCCCGGAGGCAGGGGTTCACCCCTCCACTTT. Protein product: CASSQEPGGRGSPLHF.

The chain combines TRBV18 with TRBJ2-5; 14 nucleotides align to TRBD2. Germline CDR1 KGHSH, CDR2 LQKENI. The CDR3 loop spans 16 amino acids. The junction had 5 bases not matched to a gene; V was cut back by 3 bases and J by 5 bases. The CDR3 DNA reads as TGTGCCAGCTCACCCGGGACTAGCGGGAGAGGGGAGACCCAGTACTTC. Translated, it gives CASSPGTSGRGETQYF.

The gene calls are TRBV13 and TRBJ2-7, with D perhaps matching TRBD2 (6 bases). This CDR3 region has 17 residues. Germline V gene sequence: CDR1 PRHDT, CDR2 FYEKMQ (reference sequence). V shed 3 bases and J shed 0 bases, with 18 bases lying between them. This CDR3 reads CASSFFRPPGGSYEQYF. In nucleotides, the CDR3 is TGTGCCAGCAGCTTTTTTAGGCCTCCCGGGGGCTCCTACGAGCAGTACTTC.

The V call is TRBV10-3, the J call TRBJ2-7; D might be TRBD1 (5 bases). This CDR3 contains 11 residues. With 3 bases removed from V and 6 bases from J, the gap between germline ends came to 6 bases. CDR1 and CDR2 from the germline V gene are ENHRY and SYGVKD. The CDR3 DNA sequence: TGTGCCATCAGTGACCAGGGCGAGCAGTACTTC. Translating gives CAISDQGEQYF.

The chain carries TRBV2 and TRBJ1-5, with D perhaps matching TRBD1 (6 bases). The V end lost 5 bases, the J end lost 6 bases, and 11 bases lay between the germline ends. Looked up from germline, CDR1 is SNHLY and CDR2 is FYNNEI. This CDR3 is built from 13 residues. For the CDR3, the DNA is TGTGCCAGCAGTAACAGGGTGGGTCAGCCCCAGCATTTT. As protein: CASSNRVGQPQHF.

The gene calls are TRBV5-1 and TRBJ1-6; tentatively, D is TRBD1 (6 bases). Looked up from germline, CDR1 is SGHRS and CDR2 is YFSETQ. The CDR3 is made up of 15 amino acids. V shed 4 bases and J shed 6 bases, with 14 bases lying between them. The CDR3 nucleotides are TGCGCCAGCAGCCTGTGGGGGCTGACTAATTCACCCCTCCACTTT. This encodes CASSLWGLTNSPLHF.

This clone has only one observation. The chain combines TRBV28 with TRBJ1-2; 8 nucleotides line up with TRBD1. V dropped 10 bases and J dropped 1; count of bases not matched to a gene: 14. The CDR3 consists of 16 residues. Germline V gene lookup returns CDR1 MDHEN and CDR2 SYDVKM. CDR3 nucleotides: TGTGCCACCCGTAACCCCCAGGGGGCAGGTAACTATGGCTACACCTTC. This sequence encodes CATRNPQGAGNYGYTF.

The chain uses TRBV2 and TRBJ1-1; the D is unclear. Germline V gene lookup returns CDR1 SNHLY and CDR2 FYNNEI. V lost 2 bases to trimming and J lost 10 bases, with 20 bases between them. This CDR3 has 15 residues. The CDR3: CASSENSGEYGGAFF. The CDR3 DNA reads TGTGCCAGCAGTGAAAACTCGGGAGAGTACGGTGGAGCTTTCTTT.

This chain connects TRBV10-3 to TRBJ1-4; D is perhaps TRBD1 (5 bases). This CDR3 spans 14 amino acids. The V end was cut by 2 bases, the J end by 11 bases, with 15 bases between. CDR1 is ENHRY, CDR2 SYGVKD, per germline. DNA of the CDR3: TGTGCCATCAGTGAGGAAACGTTCGGGGGGAAACTGTTTTTT. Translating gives CAISEETFGGKLFF.

The CDR3 is CASSDAGGGYEQYF. The CDR3 bases are TGTGCCAGCAGTGACGCTGGGGGGGGATACGAGCAGTACTTC. The J gene is TRBJ2-7, the V gene TRBV2, with 7 bases lining up with TRBD2. Germline CDR1 and CDR2: SNHLY and FYNNEI. The length of the CDR3 is 14 residues. Trimming cost V 3 bases and J 4 bases; bases outside gene matches: 6.

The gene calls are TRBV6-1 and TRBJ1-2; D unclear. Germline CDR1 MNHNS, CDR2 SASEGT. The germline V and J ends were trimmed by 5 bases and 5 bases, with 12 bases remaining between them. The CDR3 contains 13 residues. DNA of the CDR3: TGTGCCAGCAGTTTCAGTCTCCAGTATGGCTACACCTTC. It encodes CASSFSLQYGYTF.

The CDR3 reads CASSEGPSGIGSYNEQFF. The CDR3 DNA reads TGTGCCAGCAGTGAAGGCCCTAGCGGGATCGGGTCCTACAATGAGCAGTTCTTC. This rearrangement joins TRBV6-1 to TRBJ2-1; 9 positions agree with TRBD2. There are 18 residues in the CDR3. V gave up 1 base and J gave up 1 base; unmatched junction bases: 8. Germline-derived CDR1 and CDR2 are MNHNS and SASEGT.

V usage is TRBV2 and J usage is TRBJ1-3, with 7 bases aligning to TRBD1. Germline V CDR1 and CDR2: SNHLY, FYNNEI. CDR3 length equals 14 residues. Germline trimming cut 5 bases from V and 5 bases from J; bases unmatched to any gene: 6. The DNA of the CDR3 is TGTGCCAGCAGTCAACAGGGGTCCCGAAACACCATATATTTT. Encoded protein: CASSQQGSRNTIYF.